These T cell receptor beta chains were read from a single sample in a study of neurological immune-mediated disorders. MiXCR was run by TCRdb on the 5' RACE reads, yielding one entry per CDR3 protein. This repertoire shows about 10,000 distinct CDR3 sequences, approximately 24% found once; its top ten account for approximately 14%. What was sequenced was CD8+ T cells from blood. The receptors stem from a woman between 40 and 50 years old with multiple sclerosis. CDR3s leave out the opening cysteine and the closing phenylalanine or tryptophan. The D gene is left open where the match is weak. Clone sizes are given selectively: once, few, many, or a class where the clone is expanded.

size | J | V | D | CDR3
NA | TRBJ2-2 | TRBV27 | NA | ASSFVLGAGELF
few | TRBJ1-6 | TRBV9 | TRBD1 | ASSFTDRVNSPLH
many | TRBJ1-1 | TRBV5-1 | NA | ASSSTRMNTEAF
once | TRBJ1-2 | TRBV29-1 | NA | SVDDGAYGYT
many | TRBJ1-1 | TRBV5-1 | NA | ASSFRARMNTEAF
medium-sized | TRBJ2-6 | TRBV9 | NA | ASSVEVSGANVLT
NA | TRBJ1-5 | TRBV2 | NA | ASSVEGEPQH
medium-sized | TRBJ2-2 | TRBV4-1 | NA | ASSQYRELTGELF
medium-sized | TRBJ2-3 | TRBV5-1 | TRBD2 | ASSTGQFSGGPRTQY
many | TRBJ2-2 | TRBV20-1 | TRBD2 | SARDGGLENTGELF
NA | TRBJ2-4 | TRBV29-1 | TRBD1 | SVQTGGNIQY
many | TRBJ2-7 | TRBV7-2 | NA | ASSLARFHYEQY
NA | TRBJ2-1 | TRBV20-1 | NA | SAREDDEQF
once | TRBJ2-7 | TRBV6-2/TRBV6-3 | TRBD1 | ASSYSGTGGHEQY
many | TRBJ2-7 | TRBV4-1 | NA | ASSQGGSSYEQY
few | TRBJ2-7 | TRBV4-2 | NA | ASSQDWGARYYEQY
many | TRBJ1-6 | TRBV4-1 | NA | ASSQVKGSDSPLH
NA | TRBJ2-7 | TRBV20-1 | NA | SGLARSYEQY
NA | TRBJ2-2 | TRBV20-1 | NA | SARVVESVGELF
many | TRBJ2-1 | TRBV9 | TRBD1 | ASSATLLTGGSYNEQF
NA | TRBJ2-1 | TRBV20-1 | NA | SARGRGDNEQF
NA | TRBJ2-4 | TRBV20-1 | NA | SAGLKNIQY
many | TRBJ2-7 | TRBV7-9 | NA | ASSLGVEGNEQY
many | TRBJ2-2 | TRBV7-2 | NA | ASSLVGSPYTGELF
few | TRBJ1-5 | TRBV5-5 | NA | ASSLGQHSNQPQH
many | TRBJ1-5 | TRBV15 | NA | ATSRDAGANQPQH
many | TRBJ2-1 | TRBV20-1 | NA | SARHFQWNYNEQF
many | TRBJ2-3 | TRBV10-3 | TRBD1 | AISESGQGRATQY
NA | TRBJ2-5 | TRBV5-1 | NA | ASSLAETQY
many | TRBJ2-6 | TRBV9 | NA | ASTISGHTGANVLT
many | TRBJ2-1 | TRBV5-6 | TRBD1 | ASFLTGGDEQF
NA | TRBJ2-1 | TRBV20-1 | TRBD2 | SAGGLAGVEEF
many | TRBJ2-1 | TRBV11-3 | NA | ASSNFGGEQF
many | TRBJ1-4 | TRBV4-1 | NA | ASSQDLYRYRAPNEKLF
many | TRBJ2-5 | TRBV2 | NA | ASSDRRLETQY
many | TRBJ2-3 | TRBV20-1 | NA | SARGGDTGGPDTQY
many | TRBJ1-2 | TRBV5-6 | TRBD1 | ASSFRQGRLNYGYT
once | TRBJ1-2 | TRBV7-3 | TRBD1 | ASSITGVEGYGYT
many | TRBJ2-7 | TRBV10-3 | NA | AISESEGGLIYEQY
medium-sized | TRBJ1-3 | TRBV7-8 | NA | ASTSGTGNTIY
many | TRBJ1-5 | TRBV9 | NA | ASSVGGQSNQPQH
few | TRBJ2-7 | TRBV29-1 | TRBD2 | SVEGGYEQY
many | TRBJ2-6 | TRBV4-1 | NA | ASSHLGKRLSSGANVLT
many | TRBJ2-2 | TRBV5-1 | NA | ASSLVASMVGELF
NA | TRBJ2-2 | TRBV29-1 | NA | SVVWGPGELF
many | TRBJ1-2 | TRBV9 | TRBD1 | ASSIGTGDCGYT
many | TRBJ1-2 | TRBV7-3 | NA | ASSLSGYT
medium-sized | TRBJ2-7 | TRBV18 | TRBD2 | ASSPQRGGSPYEQY
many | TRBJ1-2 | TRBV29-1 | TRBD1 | SVDLLGQGGYT
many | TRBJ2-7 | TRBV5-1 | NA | ASSRGIPYEQY
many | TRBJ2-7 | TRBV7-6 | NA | ASSSNRKYEQY
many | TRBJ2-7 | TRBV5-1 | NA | ASGGNSYEQY
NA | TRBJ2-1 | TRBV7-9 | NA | ASSRATGSLSPNNEQF
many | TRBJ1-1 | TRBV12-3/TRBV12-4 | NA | ASSLYVNTEAF
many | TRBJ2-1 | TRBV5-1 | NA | ASHEGLYYNEQF